This T cell receptor beta chain was profiled in a study of T cell responses to AZD1222 COVID-19 vaccine. Whole-study results and caveats: Unmutated variant regions reportedly attract nearly half of all spike-specific TCRs. Rises in breadth and depth of Spike-specific TCRs came after two AZD1222 doses. Scientists sampled the repertoires only once the peak T cell response had passed. Donors in the cohort were predominantly white British and more often female, and clonal diversity was possibly underestimated.

The method was immunoSEQ multiplex PCR; TCRdb's version includes in-frame clones alone and lacks a portion of them. The table includes roughly 100,000 clones, about nine tenths detected once. Germline V gene sequence: CDR1 KGHSH, CDR2 LQKENI. The V end was cut by 2 bases, the J end by 4 bases, with 9 bases between. This CDR3 contains 14 residues. On this clone: Its antigen is unknown.

This receptor was identified in an adult in good health. Sample: peripheral blood, taken on day 0 of AZD1222 vaccination. V is TRBV18 and J is TRBJ2-1, with D possibly TRBD2 on 6 matching bases. The chain's CDR3 is CASSPRTTYNEQFF. CDR3 nucleotide sequence: TGTGCCAGCTCACCAAGGACTACATACAATGAGCAGTTCTTC.